A single sample gave rise to the 19 T cell receptor beta chains below, sequenced in a study of blood T cell repertoires in COVID-19. Profiling relied on immunoSEQ multiplex PCR, and the TCRdb table lists in-frame clones only, not all of them. The sample yields about 250,000 clones, around nine tenths seen once. Sequenced input: peripheral blood. These TCRs come from a woman aged 60-75 years who had recovered from COVID-19.

The CDR3 region is CASSFPGTDEETQYF. Here the CDR3 DNA reads TGTGCCAGCAGCTTTCCCGGGACAGACGAAGAGACCCAGTACTTC. This chain connects TRBV11-1 to TRBJ2-5; 7 nucleotides align to TRBD1. The CDR3 covers 15 residues. CDR1 and CDR2 (germline): SGHAT, FQDESV (reference sequence). With 3 bases clipped from V and 3 bases from J, the junction kept 7 bases outside the gene matches.

About this clone: Other DNA sequences in the same sample also yield this CDR3. The chain couples TRBV9 to TRBJ2-1; unclear D gene. Germline V lookup: CDR1 SGDLS, CDR2 YYNGEE. V was cut by 0 bases and J by 8 bases, with 9 bases left in between. This CDR3 is 13 amino acids long. The CDR3 here is CASSVGTSYEQFF. CDR3 nucleotide sequence: TGTGCCAGCAGCGTAGGCACTTCTTATGAGCAGTTCTTC.

CDR3 residues: CASIRGVGDTQYF. The CDR3 nucleotides are TGTGCCAGCATCCGGGGGGTTGGGGATACGCAGTATTTT. The chain has TRBV7-2 and TRBJ2-3; 7 positions match TRBD2. V was pared by 7 bases and J by 6 bases, with 7 bases of the junction left unmatched. This CDR3 comprises 13 residues. Per germline, CDR1 SGHTA and CDR2 FQGNSA.

This clone has a single count. The rearrangement joins TRBV2 to TRBJ2-7, with TRBD2 matching 7 bases. From germline, CDR1 is SNHLY and CDR2 FYNNEI. V trimming: 6 bases; J trimming: 6 bases; junction bases outside the gene matches: 5. The CDR3 is made up of 12 amino acids. The CDR3 sequence is CASRGEGFEQYF. CDR3 coding DNA: TGTGCCAGCAGGGGGGAGGGGTTCGAGCAGTACTTC.

The rearrangement uses TRBV3-1 (or the pseudogene TRBV3-2) and TRBJ2-5; no firm D call. The CDR3 is made up of 14 amino acids. Germline values: CDR1 LGHDT, CDR2 YNNKEL (reference sequence). The ends were cut back, 4 bases at V and 1 base at J, with 10 bases in the middle. Written as DNA, the CDR3 is TGTGCCAGCAGCCCTACAGCACTCCAAGAGACCCAGTACTTC. This translates into CASSPTALQETQYF.

The chain has TRBV9 and TRBJ2-5; TRBD1 matches at 7 bases. CDR3 length equals 19 residues. The V segment lost 0 bases and the J segment 3 bases; nucleotides outside the gene matches: 17. The germline gives CDR1 SGDLS, CDR2 YYNGEE. In DNA, the CDR3 is TGTGCCAGCAGCGTAGCTAGTGGGACAGCGAATAACCACGAAGAGACCCAGTACTTC. It yields the protein CASSVASGTANNHEETQYF.

V and J are TRBV28 and TRBJ2-7; maybe TRBD2 (6 bases). CDR1 is MDHEN and CDR2 is SYDVKM in the germline V gene. The CDR3 extends over 14 amino acids. Trimming stripped 3 bases from V and 3 bases from J, with 12 bases between. CDR3 bases: TGTGCCAGCAGTTTTGTCGTCGGGGGCTACGAGCAGTACTTC. Amino acids: CASSFVVGGYEQYF.

V gene TRBV5-1 combines with J gene TRBJ1-4; 10 nucleotides agree with TRBD1. V lost 4 bases to trimming and J lost 5 bases; unmatched junction nucleotides: 5. The germline CDR1 and CDR2 sequences are SGHRS and YFSETQ. The CDR3 covers 15 residues. The CDR3 protein is CASSPRQGANEKLFF. The CDR3 DNA follows: TGCGCCAGCAGCCCAAGACAGGGGGCCAATGAAAAACTGTTTTTT.

This clone was seen a few times. The chain uses TRBV4-1 and TRBJ1-6, with 7 positions matching TRBD1. This CDR3 spans 20 amino acids. Germline CDR1 reads MGHRA; CDR2 reads YSYEKL. With V trimmed by 4 bases and J by 0 bases, 15 bases remained unmatched. The CDR3: CASSPLPGQARSSYNSPLHF. DNA of the CDR3: TGCGCCAGCAGCCCCCTTCCCGGACAGGCCAGAAGCTCCTATAATTCACCCCTCCACTTT.

The chain uses TRBV14 and TRBJ2-3; possible D gene TRBD2, 5 bases. The V and J ends lost 4 bases and 8 bases respectively, with 25 bases between them. The CDR3 sequence is 17 residues long. Germline V gene data show CDR1 as SGHDN and CDR2 as FVKESK. The CDR3 region has the DNA TGTGCCAGCAGCCCGGGCGGGCTAGAGTCATCTTATCGTACGCAGTATTTT. Translation gives CASSPGGLESSYRTQYF.

This clone was observed once. The V gene is TRBV4-3, the J gene TRBJ2-1; D is unresolved. CDR3 size: 13 residues. Trimming took 0 bases from V and 8 from J, leaving 8 bases between them. CDR1 LGHNA and CDR2 YSLEER come from the germline V gene. The CDR3 here is CASSQDLADEQFF. DNA of the CDR3: TGCGCCAGCAGCCAAGATCTGGCTGATGAGCAGTTCTTC.

This clone was picked up a small number of times. The chain combines TRBV5-4 with TRBJ1-4; D uncertain. Germline loops: CDR1 SGHNT, CDR2 YYREEE (reference sequence). The CDR3 is 13 residues long. V was clipped by 1 base and J by 8 bases, with 9 bases between them. The CDR3 DNA is TGTGCCAGCAGCTTGTCGGGTGTGGAAAAACTGTTTTTT. This translates into CASSLSGVEKLFF. The variable domain in full, with the rest retrieved from reference TRBV5-4 and TRBJ1-4, is ETGVTQSPTHLIKTRGQQVTLRCSSQSGHNTVSWYQQALGQGPQFIFQYYREEENGRGNFPPRFSGLQFPNYSSELNVNALELDDSALYLCASSLSGVEKLFFGSGTQLSVL.

The chain joins TRBV2 to TRBJ2-3, with D possibly matching TRBD2 (5 bases). CDR1 and CDR2 from the germline V gene are SNHLY and FYNNEI. This CDR3 comprises 12 residues. V was cut by 6 bases and J by 5 bases, with 9 bases left in between. This chain's CDR3 is CASSLREDTQYF. The CDR3 DNA reads TGTGCCAGCAGCCTGAGGGAAGATACGCAGTATTTT.

This chain links TRBV19 with TRBJ2-7; the D is unclear. This CDR3 is 14 amino acids long. Deletions cut 5 bases from V and 2 bases from J, with 13 bases between. Germline values: CDR1 LNHDA, CDR2 SQIVND (reference sequence). The CDR3 region has the DNA TGTGCCAGTAGTCACACCGAATCCGCCTACGAGCAGTACTTC. Amino acids: CASSHTESAYEQYF.

V gene TRBV3-1 (or the pseudogene TRBV3-2) combines with J gene TRBJ2-7; tentatively, D is TRBD1 (6 bases). CDR3 length equals 14 residues. Germline CDR1 and CDR2: LGHDT and YNNKEL (reference sequence). V was trimmed by 4 bases and J by 2 bases, leaving 12 bases between them. This CDR3 is CASSPRDKTYEQYF. CDR3 in DNA: TGTGCCAGCAGCCCCCGGGACAAGACCTACGAGCAGTACTTC.

The genes are TRBV11-2 and TRBJ2-1; D call uncertain. Looked up from germline, CDR1 is SGHAT and CDR2 is FQNNGV. The CDR3 consists of 16 residues. Trimming pared 1 base from V and 8 bases from J, leaving 18 bases between. DNA of the CDR3: TGTGCCAGCAGCTTAGCTCTGGCAGATATTTATTATGAGCAGTTCTTC. Translating gives CASSLALADIYYEQFF.

This clone was seen a handful of times. The chain joins TRBV7-6 to TRBJ2-5; 9 positions agree with TRBD2. This CDR3 spans 15 amino acids. Trimming removed 3 bases from V and 2 bases from J; junction bases left unmatched: 4. Germline lookup yields CDR1 SGHVS and CDR2 FNYEAQ. CDR3 sequence reads: CASSLGGGVQETQYF. Here the CDR3 DNA reads TGTGCCAGCAGCTTGGGCGGGGGGGTACAAGAGACCCAGTACTTC. Based on the CDR3 plus reference TRBV7-6 and TRBJ2-5, the full variable domain is GAGVSQSPRYKVTKRGQDVALRCDPISGHVSLYWYRQALGQGPEFLTYFNYEAQQDKSGLPNDRFSAERPEGSISTLTIQRTEQRDSAMYRCASSLGGGVQETQYFGPGTRLLVL.

This chain uses TRBV7-9 with TRBJ1-4, with 7 bases identical to TRBD1. Germline V gene data show CDR1 as SEHNR and CDR2 as FQNEAQ (reference sequence). Trimming at V came to 1 base and at J to 5 bases, leaving 4 bases not matched to a gene. The CDR3 is 15 amino acids. The CDR3 DNA follows: TGTGCCAGCAGCTTAGGCGACAGGGCAAATGAAAAACTGTTTTTT. Translating it yields CASSLGDRANEKLFF.

The rearrangement uses TRBV5-1 and TRBJ1-5; the D gene is possibly TRBD1 (5 bases). Trimming left V 4 bases short and J 7 bases short, with 24 bases between. Looked up from germline, CDR1 is SGHRS and CDR2 is YFSETQ. The CDR3 is 17 residues long. CDR3 sequence (DNA): TGCGCCAGCAGCCTCGGTGTTTTCGGGGACTCCGGGCAGCCCCAGCATTTT. It encodes CASSLGVFGDSGQPQHF.